This T cell receptor beta chain came from a study of blood T cell repertoires in COVID-19. Method: immunoSEQ multiplex PCR; TCRdb's copy keeps in-frame clones and lacks some. Here the sample spans 300,000 to 450,000 clones, approximately 90% being singletons. V was cut by 1 base and J by 0 bases, with 7 bases left in between. The CDR3 has 14 amino acids. Germline V gene lookup returns CDR1 SGHRS and CDR2 YFSETQ. The sample taken for sequencing was PBMCs or T cells enriched from blood (not recorded which). The rearrangement links TRBV5-1 to TRBJ1-1; D is ambiguous. The origin of this receptor is a woman between 18 and 30 years old who had recovered from COVID-19. As DNA, the CDR3 is TGCGCCAGCAGCTTGATGGGCTTGAACACTGAAGCTTTCTTT. Translated, it gives CASSLMGLNTEAFF.